This record concerns one T cell receptor (beta chain) sequence. As handled by the study authors: Quantification of nucleated cells was approximated via reference gene primer amplification. The table came from immunoSEQ multiplex PCR; TCRdb's copy has only in-frame clones and leaves some out. That table gives V, J and clone size, and the DNA gave D and trimming. The data hold about 120,000 clones, with about 80% observed a single time. This sample stems from a study of blood T cell repertoires in COVID-19. Germline-derived CDR1 and CDR2 are MNHNY and SVGAGI (reference sequence). V was pared by 4 bases and J by 5 bases, with 7 bases of the junction left unmatched. The CDR3 spans 14 residues.

Specimen: peripheral blood. V and J are TRBV6-6 and TRBJ2-5; 7 bases agree with TRBD1. This TCR was sampled from a woman aged 45 to 65 with acute or convalescent COVID-19. CDR3 coding DNA: TGTGCCAGCAGTTCAGGGGGTTTGGTGGAGACCCAGTACTTC. This gives the protein CASSSGGLVETQYF.